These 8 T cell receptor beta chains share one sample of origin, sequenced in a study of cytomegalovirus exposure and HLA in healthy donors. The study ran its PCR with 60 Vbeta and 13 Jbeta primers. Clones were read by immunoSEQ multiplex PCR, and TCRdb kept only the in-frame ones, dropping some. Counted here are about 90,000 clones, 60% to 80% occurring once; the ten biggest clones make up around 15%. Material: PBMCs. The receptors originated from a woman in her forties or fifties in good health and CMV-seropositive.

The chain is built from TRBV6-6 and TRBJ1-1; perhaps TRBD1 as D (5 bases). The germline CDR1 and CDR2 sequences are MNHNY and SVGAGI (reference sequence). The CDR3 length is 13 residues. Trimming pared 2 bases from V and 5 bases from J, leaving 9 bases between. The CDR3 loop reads CASSYAPGTEAFF. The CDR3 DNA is TGTGCCAGCAGTTACGCGCCAGGGACTGAAGCTTTCTTT.

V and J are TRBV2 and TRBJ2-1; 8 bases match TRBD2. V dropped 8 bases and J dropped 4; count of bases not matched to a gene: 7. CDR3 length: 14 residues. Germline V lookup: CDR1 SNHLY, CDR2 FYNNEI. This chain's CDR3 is CASARLAQYNEQFF. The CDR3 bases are TGTGCCAGCGCTAGACTAGCGCAGTACAATGAGCAGTTCTTC.

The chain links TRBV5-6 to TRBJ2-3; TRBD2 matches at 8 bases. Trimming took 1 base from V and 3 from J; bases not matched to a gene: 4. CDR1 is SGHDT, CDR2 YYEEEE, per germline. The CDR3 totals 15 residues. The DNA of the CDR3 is TGTGCCAGCAGCTTGATTAGCGGGGTAACAGATACGCAGTATTTT. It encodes CASSLISGVTDTQYF.

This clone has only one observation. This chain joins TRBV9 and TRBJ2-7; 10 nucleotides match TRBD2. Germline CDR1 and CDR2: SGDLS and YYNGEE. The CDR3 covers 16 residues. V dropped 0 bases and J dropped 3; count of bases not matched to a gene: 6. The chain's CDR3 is CASSVASGRGDYEQYF. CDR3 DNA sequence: TGTGCCAGCAGCGTAGCTAGCGGGAGAGGGGACTACGAGCAGTACTTC.

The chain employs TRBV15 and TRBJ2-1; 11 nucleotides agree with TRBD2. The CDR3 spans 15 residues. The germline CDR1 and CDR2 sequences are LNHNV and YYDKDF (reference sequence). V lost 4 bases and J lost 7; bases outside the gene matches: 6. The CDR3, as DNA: TGTGCCACCAGCATGCTAGCGGGAGGCTATAATGAGCAGTTCTTC. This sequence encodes CATSMLAGGYNEQFF.

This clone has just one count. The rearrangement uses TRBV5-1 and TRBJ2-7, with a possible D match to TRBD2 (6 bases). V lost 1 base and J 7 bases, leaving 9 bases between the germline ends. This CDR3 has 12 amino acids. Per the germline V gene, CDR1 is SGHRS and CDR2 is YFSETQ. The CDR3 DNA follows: TGCGCCAGCAGCTTGACGGGGAGGGAGCAGTACTTC. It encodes CASSLTGREQYF.

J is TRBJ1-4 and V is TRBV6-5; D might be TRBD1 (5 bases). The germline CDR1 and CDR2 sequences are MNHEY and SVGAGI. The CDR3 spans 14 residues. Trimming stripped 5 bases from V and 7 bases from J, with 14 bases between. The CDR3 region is CASSQGVESEKLFF. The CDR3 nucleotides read TGTGCCAGCAGTCAAGGGGTAGAAAGTGAAAAACTGTTTTTT.

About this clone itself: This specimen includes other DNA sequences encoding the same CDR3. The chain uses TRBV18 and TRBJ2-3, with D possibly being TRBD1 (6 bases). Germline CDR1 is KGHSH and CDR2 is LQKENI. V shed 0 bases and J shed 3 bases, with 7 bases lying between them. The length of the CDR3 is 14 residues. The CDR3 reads CASSPPTGTDTQYF. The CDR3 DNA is TGTGCCAGCTCACCACCGACAGGAACAGATACGCAGTATTTT.